This entry lists 32 T cell receptor beta chains sequenced from one sample in a study of beta chain features in type 1 diabetes (dated by TCRdb to the late 2010s). Library preparation used the immunoSEQ multiplex PCR assay. The entire isolated RNA was reverse transcribed using the High Capacity cDNA Reverse Transcription Kit, and thus expressed TCRB transcripts were sequenced. TCRdb holds this immuneACCESS table with in-frame rearrangements only. Some clones are missing; in checked studies, unresolved V genes explain under half, and the rest has no known cause. The sample has some 150,000 clones on record, 11% of them singletons. Of the sample, roughly 1.9% falls within the top ten clones. The sample consisted of central memory CD4+ T cells from blood. The receptor source for this set is a young man in good health.

V gene TRBV9 combines with J gene TRBJ1-5; no reliable D call. Deletions cut 3 bases from V and 6 bases from J, with 16 bases between. CDR3 size: 15 residues. Germline V gene lookup returns CDR1 SGDLS and CDR2 YYNGEE. CDR3 residues: CASSDSGVVGQPQHF. The CDR3 DNA reads as TGTGCCAGCAGCGACAGCGGGGTGGTAGGTCAGCCCCAGCATTTT.

CDR3 nucleotide sequence: TGTGCCAGCAGCCAAGCCGTCGGTCGGCAGGGTCCCTACGAGCAGTACTTC. Its protein is CASSQAVGRQGPYEQYF. This chain joins TRBV4-2 and TRBJ2-7, with a weak D call TRBD1 (5 bases). The V end was cut by 1 base, the J end by 2 bases, with 18 bases between. This CDR3 region has 17 residues. Germline V CDR1 and CDR2: LGHNA, YNFKEQ.

This clone appeared a few times. V and J are TRBV5-1 and TRBJ2-6, with 7 bases aligning to TRBD1. The CDR3 consists of 17 residues. The V and J ends lost 4 bases and 0 bases, in that order; junction bases with no gene match: 7. The germline V gene has CDR1 SGHRS and CDR2 YFSETQ. CDR3 DNA sequence: TGCGCCAGCAGCCCGAGACAGGGATTCTCTGGGGCCAACGTCCTGACTTTC. The encoded protein is CASSPRQGFSGANVLTF. The variable domain in full, with the rest retrieved from reference TRBV5-1 and TRBJ2-6, is KAGVTQTPRYLIKTRGQQVTLSCSPISGHRSVSWYQQTPGQGLQFLFEYFSETQRNKGNFPGRFSGRQFSNSRSEMNVSTLELGDSALYLCASSPRQGFSGANVLTFGAGSRLTVL.

This clone was counted a few times. The chain combines TRBV28 with TRBJ2-1; the match to TRBD1 covers 7 bases. Unmatched junction bases numbered 9, after V lost 6 bases and J lost 7 bases. The V gene's germline CDR1 is MDHEN and CDR2 SYDVKM. The CDR3 has 14 residues. DNA of the CDR3: TGTGCCAGCAGCCTACCCGACAGGGTTAATGAGCAGTTCTTC. Translation gives CASSLPDRVNEQFF.

This clone was recorded many times. The rearrangement joins TRBV7-9 to TRBJ2-7; a weak D match, TRBD1 (5 bases). Germline lookup yields CDR1 SEHNR and CDR2 FQNEAQ (reference sequence). The CDR3 has 12 amino acids. The ends were cut back, 6 bases at V and 4 bases at J, with 10 bases in the middle. In DNA, the CDR3 is TGTGCCAGCAGGAAAGACAGTTACGAGCAGTACTTC. Residues: CASRKDSYEQYF.

This chain's CDR3 is CSVGQGSAYGYTF. The DNA for the CDR3 is TGCAGCGTCGGACAGGGGTCCGCCTATGGCTACACCTTC. The J gene is TRBJ1-2, the V gene TRBV29-1, with 9 nucleotides matching TRBD1. CDR1 and CDR2 (germline): SQVTM, ANQGSEA. V gave up 6 bases and J gave up 4 bases; unmatched junction bases: 6. The CDR3 is made up of 13 amino acids.

The chain is built from TRBV5-4 and TRBJ2-1, with TRBD1 as a possible D gene (5 bases). Trimming stripped 4 bases from V and 5 bases from J, with 16 bases between. There are 15 residues in the CDR3. In germline, CDR1 is SGHNT, CDR2 YYREEE (reference sequence). CDR3 residues: CASSKDSVRNNEQFF. In nucleotides, the CDR3 is TGTGCCAGCAGCAAAGACAGTGTAAGGAACAATGAGCAGTTCTTC. Full variable domain (outside the CDR3, taken from reference TRBV5-4 and TRBJ2-1): ETGVTQSPTHLIKTRGQQVTLRCSSQSGHNTVSWYQQALGQGPQFIFQYYREEENGRGNFPPRFSGLQFPNYSSELNVNALELDDSALYLCASSKDSVRNNEQFFGPGTRLTVL.

This clone showed up just a few times. The rearrangement links TRBV6-6 to TRBJ1-2, with 8 nucleotides matching TRBD1. The CDR3 runs to 13 residues. Germline V CDR1 and CDR2: MNHNY, SVGAGI (reference sequence). The trim removed 4 bases at V and 7 bases at J, leaving 5 bases unmatched. The CDR3 sequence is CASSLTGEGGYTF. The CDR3 DNA follows: TGTGCCAGCAGTTTGACAGGGGAAGGTGGCTACACCTTC.

The V and J genes are TRBV5-1 and TRBJ2-5; possibly TRBD1 or TRBD2 for D (6 bases each). V lost 1 base and J lost 4, with 11 bases in between. CDR1 is SGHRS and CDR2 is YFSETQ in the germline V gene. The CDR3 has 14 amino acids. CDR3 coding DNA: TGCGCCAGCAGCTTGTTGGGGGGCGGAGAGACCCAGTACTTC. Translation: CASSLLGGGETQYF.

The chain uses TRBV2 and TRBJ2-7; D is possibly TRBD1 (6 bases). The V and J ends lost 5 bases and 4 bases respectively, with 6 bases between them. The CDR3 covers 11 residues. CDR1 SNHLY and CDR2 FYNNEI come from the germline V gene. For the CDR3, the DNA is TGTGCCAGCAGTACAGGGTACGAGCAGTACTTC. Translating it yields CASSTGYEQYF.

This clone turned up a few times. The chain uses TRBV9 and TRBJ2-3; a weak D match, TRBD2 (7 bases). V lost 6 bases, J lost 1 base, and 18 bases lay in between. Germline values: CDR1 SGDLS, CDR2 YYNGEE. The CDR3 covers 16 residues. The CDR3: CASTPLGGHRTDTQYF. The CDR3 bases are TGTGCCAGCACCCCCCTCGGGGGGCATCGCACAGATACGCAGTATTTT.

The V and J genes are TRBV4-2 and TRBJ2-5; D is undetermined. Trimming removed 1 base at V and 2 bases at J, with 8 bases between. This CDR3 contains 14 residues. The germline gives CDR1 LGHNA, CDR2 YNFKEQ. The CDR3 spells CASSQGGFQETQYF. The CDR3 DNA follows: TGTGCCAGCAGCCAAGGAGGCTTTCAAGAGACCCAGTACTTC.

This clone was detected only a few times. Other DNA sequences in this specimen translate into the identical CDR3. The V and J genes are TRBV29-1 and TRBJ2-3, with TRBD1 as a possible D gene (6 bases). V gave up 6 bases and J gave up 3 bases, with 13 bases separating them. The CDR3 totals 13 residues. Germline lookup yields CDR1 SQVTM and CDR2 ANQGSEA. The CDR3 loop reads CSVSYRDTDTQYF. Written as DNA, the CDR3 is TGCAGCGTATCATACAGGGATACAGATACGCAGTATTTT.

This clone has ten or more counts. CDR3 coding DNA: TGTGCCAGCAGCTTGGTAACAGGCAATGAAAAACTGTTTTTT. Amino acids: CASSLVTGNEKLFF. The chain joins TRBV7-2 to TRBJ1-4, with a possible D match to TRBD1 (5 bases). Germline CDR1 SGHTA, CDR2 FQGNSA. This CDR3 has 14 residues. With 3 bases removed from V and 5 bases from J, the gap between germline ends came to 10 bases.

This clone was detected a few times. The chain links TRBV6-5 to TRBJ2-1; 8 bases fit TRBD2. This CDR3 comprises 15 residues. Losses at the gene ends were 8 bases for V and 2 bases for J; bases not matched to a gene: 8. Germline loops: CDR1 MNHEY, CDR2 SVGAGI. CDR3: CASGPGGAPYNEQFF. The CDR3 DNA follows: TGTGCCAGCGGGCCCGGGGGGGCCCCCTACAATGAGCAGTTCTTC.

The V and J genes are TRBV18 and TRBJ1-1; no firm D call. The CDR3 runs 14 residues. Germline assignment: CDR1 KGHSH and CDR2 LQKENI. The ends were cut back, 1 base at V and 5 bases at J, with 11 bases in the middle. As DNA, the CDR3 is TGTGCCAGCTCACCACAGGGAGAACAAACTGAAGCTTTCTTT. It encodes CASSPQGEQTEAFF.

The sample holds a few counts of this clone. The chain employs TRBV5-6 and TRBJ2-5; TRBD1 aligns across 9 bases. Germline trimming cut 4 bases from V and 1 base from J; bases unmatched to any gene: 2. Germline-derived CDR1 and CDR2 are SGHDT and YYEEEE. The CDR3 totals 14 residues. CDR3: CASSVGQGQETQYF. The CDR3, as DNA: TGTGCCAGCAGCGTGGGACAGGGCCAAGAGACCCAGTACTTC.

In its sample, this clone was seen a few times. The chain carries TRBV7-2 and TRBJ2-5; TRBD2 agrees at 12 bases. After removal of 1 base from V and 4 bases from J, the junction contained 4 bases not matched to a gene. The CDR3 spans 16 residues. Germline V CDR1 and CDR2: SGHTA, FQGNSA. In nucleotides, the CDR3 is TGTGCCAGCAGCTTAGTCGTGACTAGCGGGGGAGAGACCCAGTACTTC. Encoded protein: CASSLVVTSGGETQYF.

This chain joins TRBV7-2 and TRBJ2-1; 10 nucleotides agree with TRBD2. CDR3 length equals 17 residues. The ends lost 1 base at V and 6 bases at J; junction bases unmatched: 9. Germline V gene data show CDR1 as SGHTA and CDR2 as FQGNSA. The CDR3 nucleotides are TGTGCCAGCAGCTTAGATCGGCTAGCGGGAGTCGGCAATGAGCAGTTCTTC. Translated: CASSLDRLAGVGNEQFF.

This clone has only a few counts. This rearrangement joins TRBV7-9 to TRBJ2-3, with 7 positions matching TRBD2. V lost 1 base and J lost 1; bases outside the gene matches: 2. This CDR3 contains 15 residues. Germline CDR1 reads SEHNR; CDR2 reads FQNEAQ (reference sequence). In DNA, the CDR3 is TGTGCCAGCAGCTTAGTCCGGGGGGGCACAGATACGCAGTATTTT. Translation gives CASSLVRGGTDTQYF.

This clone was counted only a few times. The chain couples TRBV6-1 to TRBJ2-5; 7 bases line up with TRBD2. Germline CDR1 is MNHNS and CDR2 is SASEGT. The V gene end was trimmed by 6 bases and the J gene end by 4 bases; junction bases not matched to a gene: 5. The CDR3 contains 13 residues. In DNA form, the CDR3 reads TGTGCCAGCAGGTACCGCGGGAGAGAGACCCAGTACTTC. It translates to CASRYRGRETQYF.

This clone has just a few counts. This chain connects TRBV5-1 to TRBJ2-2; possibly TRBD1 for D (5 bases). Looked up from germline, CDR1 is SGHRS and CDR2 is YFSETQ. Trimming pared 0 bases from V and 4 bases from J, leaving 7 bases between. The CDR3 runs to 14 residues. CDR3 protein: CASSLGQGTGELFF. The CDR3 DNA sequence: TGCGCCAGCAGCTTGGGTCAGGGCACCGGGGAGCTGTTTTTT.

The chain joins TRBV19 to TRBJ2-3; TRBD1 aligns across 9 bases. The CDR3 is made up of 15 amino acids. Germline CDR1 and CDR2: LNHDA and SQIVND (reference sequence). With 5 bases clipped from V and 1 base from J, the junction kept 4 bases outside the gene matches. In nucleotides, the CDR3 is TGTGCCAGTAGTGTACAGGGGGCGGGCACAGATACGCAGTATTTT. Encoded protein: CASSVQGAGTDTQYF. The full variable domain, in which reference TRBV19 and TRBJ2-3 provide the parts outside the CDR3, is DGGITQSPKYLFRKEGQNVTLSCEQNLNHDAMYWYRQDPGQGLRLIYYSQIVNDFQKGDIAEGYSVSREKKESFPLTVTSAQKNPTAFYLCASSVQGAGTDTQYFGPGTRLTVL.

The genes are TRBV18 and TRBJ1-1; the match to TRBD1 covers 7 bases. Germline CDR1 is KGHSH and CDR2 is LQKENI. The CDR3 loop spans 15 amino acids. V gave up 2 bases and J gave up 3 bases; unmatched junction bases: 6. The CDR3 nucleotides read TGTGCCAGCTCACCAAACAGGGGATCAGACACTGAAGCTTTCTTT. Its protein product is CASSPNRGSDTEAFF.

Only a few counts were recorded for this clone. The V call is TRBV28, the J call TRBJ2-7; D ambiguous. The CDR3 contains 15 residues. V lost 2 bases and J lost 0, with 11 bases in between. The germline V gene encodes CDR1 MDHEN and CDR2 SYDVKM. The CDR3 DNA follows: TGTGCCAGCAGTTTACTAAGCAGGAGCTCCTACGAGCAGTACTTC. It yields the protein CASSLLSRSSYEQYF.

There are a few counts of this clone. The V and J genes are TRBV21-1 and TRBJ2-5; TRBD2 is the table's D call, not checked against the DNA. TRBV21-1 is listed as a pseudogene. This CDR3 has 15 residues. The CDR3 DNA sequence: TGTGCACCCAAAGAGGAGCGGTGCATAGGAGAGACCCAGTACTTC. It specifies CAPKEERCIGETQYF.

This clone was found a few times. The chain carries TRBV5-1 and TRBJ2-3; D is perhaps TRBD1 or TRBD2 (5 bases each). Germline lookup yields CDR1 SGHRS and CDR2 YFSETQ. With 4 bases removed from V and 4 bases from J, the gap between germline ends came to 16 bases. CDR3 length: 15 residues. The CDR3 loop is CASSRTGGSADTQYF. The CDR3 DNA is TGCGCCAGCAGCCGCACAGGTGGGAGCGCAGATACGCAGTATTTT.

The chain employs TRBV18 and TRBJ1-2, with D perhaps matching TRBD1 (5 bases). The V and J ends lost 3 bases and 4 bases respectively, with 15 bases between them. The CDR3 is 15 residues long. Germline V CDR1 and CDR2: KGHSH, LQKENI. CDR3 nucleotides: TGTGCCAGCTCACCTGGGGCAGGAGTGGGCTATGGCTACACCTTC. Its translation is CASSPGAGVGYGYTF. The full variable domain, completed using reference TRBV18 and TRBJ1-2, is NAGVMQNPRHLVRRRGQEARLRCSPMKGHSHVYWYRQLPEEGLKFMVYLQKENIIDESGMPKERFSAEFPKEGPSILRIQQVVRGDSAAYFCASSPGAGVGYGYTFGSGTRLTVV.

This clone was seen only a few times. V is TRBV28 and J is TRBJ2-7; 8 nucleotides match TRBD2. The V segment lost 5 bases and the J segment 6 bases; nucleotides outside the gene matches: 9. There are 14 residues in the CDR3. The germline V gene has CDR1 MDHEN and CDR2 SYDVKM. CDR3 DNA: TGTGCCAGCAGTCCTCCGGGAGGGCGGGCCGAGCAGTACTTC. Protein: CASSPPGGRAEQYF.

This clone has more than one count but fewer than ten. The chain is built from TRBV7-6 and TRBJ2-5; 8 bases are a match to TRBD1. V dropped 1 base and J dropped 4; count of bases not matched to a gene: 5. CDR3 length equals 15 residues. The germline CDR1 and CDR2 sequences are SGHVS and FNYEAQ. CDR3 region: CASSLGTGSLETQYF. CDR3 nucleotide sequence: TGTGCCAGCAGCTTAGGGACAGGGTCGCTAGAGACCCAGTACTTC.

V is TRBV29-1 and J is TRBJ2-3; unclear D gene. The germline V and J ends were trimmed by 2 bases and 4 bases, with 7 bases remaining between them. The CDR3 extends over 12 amino acids. CDR1 is SQVTM and CDR2 is ANQGSEA in the germline V gene. The CDR3 spells CSVEMGSDTQYF. DNA of the CDR3: TGCAGCGTTGAAATGGGGTCAGATACGCAGTATTTT.

This clone was counted ten times or more. The rearrangement links TRBV7-2 to TRBJ2-7, with unresolved D. The CDR3 runs to 14 residues. Germline V gene lookup returns CDR1 SGHTA and CDR2 FQGNSA. V was cut by 1 base and J by 6 bases, with 13 bases left in between. The CDR3 is CASSLGGSPGEQYF. In DNA form, the CDR3 reads TGTGCCAGCAGCTTAGGTGGTAGCCCTGGCGAGCAGTACTTC.